The sequence of this T cell receptor beta chain was determined in a study of T cell changes during pregnancy in multiple sclerosis. Germline assignment: CDR1 MDHEN and CDR2 SYDVKM. V was cut by 1 base and J by 5 bases, with 14 bases left in between. CDR3 length equals 15 residues. This clone was seen only once. The assay was immunoSEQ multiplex PCR, and TCRdb's table has in-frame clones only and misses some. The top ten clones hold 0.78% of a sample with around 40,000 clones, about 90% of them seen once. The chain joins TRBV28 to TRBJ1-2, with D possibly TRBD1 on 5 matching bases. Sequenced material: CD4+ T cells from peripheral blood mononuclear cells, taken in the third trimester of pregnancy. The clonotype was recovered from a female donor with multiple sclerosis, enrolled in a pregnancy study. This chain's CDR3 is CASSLSRRVIYGYTF. CDR3 nucleotide sequence: TGTGCCAGCAGTTTATCTCGCAGGGTTATTTATGGCTACACCTTC.